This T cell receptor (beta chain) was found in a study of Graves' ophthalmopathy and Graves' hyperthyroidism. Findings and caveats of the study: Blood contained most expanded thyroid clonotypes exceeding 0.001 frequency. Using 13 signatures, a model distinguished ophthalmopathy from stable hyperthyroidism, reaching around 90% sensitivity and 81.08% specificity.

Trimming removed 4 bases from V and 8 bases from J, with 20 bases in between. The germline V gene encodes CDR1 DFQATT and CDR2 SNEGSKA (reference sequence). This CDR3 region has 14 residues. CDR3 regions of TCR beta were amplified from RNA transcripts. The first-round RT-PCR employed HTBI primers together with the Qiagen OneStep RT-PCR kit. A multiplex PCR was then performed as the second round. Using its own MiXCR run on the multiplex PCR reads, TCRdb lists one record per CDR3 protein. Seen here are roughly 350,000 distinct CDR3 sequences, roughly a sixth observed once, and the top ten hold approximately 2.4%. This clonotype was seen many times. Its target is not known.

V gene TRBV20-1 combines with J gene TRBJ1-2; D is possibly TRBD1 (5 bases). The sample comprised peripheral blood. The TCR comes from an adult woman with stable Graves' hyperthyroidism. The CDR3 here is CSANPRGTRSGYTF. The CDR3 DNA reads TGCAGTGCTAACCCTAGAGGGACCCGGAGCGGCTACACCTTC.